These 30 T cell receptor beta chains originate from one sample sequenced in a study of blood T cell repertoires in COVID-19. Measured with immunoSEQ multiplex PCR; TCRdb has only the in-frame clones, and not every one. The sample has some 300,000 clones, around nine tenths seen once. Material: peripheral blood. The receptors shown here come from a man aged 70 or older with acute or convalescent COVID-19.

The chain is built from TRBV9 and TRBJ2-5; D remains ambiguous. Germline V gene lookup returns CDR1 SGDLS and CDR2 YYNGEE. The ends were cut back, 3 bases at V and 1 base at J, with 7 bases in the middle. The CDR3 is 13 residues long. The CDR3 region is CASSGNSQETQYF. The CDR3 DNA sequence: TGTGCCAGCAGCGGGAACAGCCAAGAGACCCAGTACTTC. The whole variable domain, filled in from reference TRBV9 and TRBJ2-5, reads DSGVTQTPKHLITATGQRVTLRCSPRSGDLSVYWYQQSLDQGLQFLIQYYNGEERAKGNILERFSAQQFPDLHSELNLSSLELGDSALYFCASSGNSQETQYFGPGTRLLVL.

The chain recombines TRBV7-2 with TRBJ2-3; the D gene is possibly TRBD1 (6 bases). The V end lost 0 bases, the J end lost 2 bases, and 9 bases lay between the germline ends. Germline CDR1 is SGHTA and CDR2 is FQGNSA. This CDR3 spans 15 amino acids. DNA of the CDR3: TGTGCCAGCAGCTTAGCGAGGACAGTCACAGATACGCAGTATTTT. Translation: CASSLARTVTDTQYF.

The rearrangement joins TRBV29-1 to TRBJ2-5; TRBD2 aligns across 7 bases. This CDR3 comprises 14 residues. The germline CDR1 and CDR2 sequences are SQVTM and ANQGSEA. The V segment lost 6 bases and the J segment 3 bases; nucleotides outside the gene matches: 10. CDR3 nucleotides: TGCAGCGTGGCCCCCTGGGGAGGGGAAGAGACCCAGTACTTC. Translated: CSVAPWGGEETQYF.

The chain uses TRBV4-2 and TRBJ2-2, with D possibly matching TRBD2 (7 bases). In germline, CDR1 is LGHNA, CDR2 YNFKEQ. V lost 5 bases and J 0 bases, leaving 16 bases between the germline ends. There are 17 residues in the CDR3. In DNA, the CDR3 is TGTGCCAGCAGCAATTGGGGGGGCTCTTCGAACACCGGGGAGCTGTTTTTT. This codes for CASSNWGGSSNTGELFF.

The chain is built from TRBV6-6 and TRBJ2-1, with no clear D. The CDR3 length is 12 residues. Trimming took 2 bases from V and 10 from J, leaving 9 bases between them. Germline values: CDR1 MNHNY, CDR2 SVGAGI (reference sequence). The CDR3 coding sequence is TGTGCCAGCAGTTACGGAGACGGGGAGCAGTTCTTC. Encoded protein: CASSYGDGEQFF.

This clone has only a few counts. The rearrangement uses TRBV24-1 and TRBJ2-1, with D perhaps matching TRBD1 (5 bases). CDR3 length: 16 amino acids. Germline lookup yields CDR1 KGHDR and CDR2 SFDVKD. The ends were cut back, 3 bases at V and 6 bases at J, with 17 bases in the middle. The CDR3 loop is CATSDPSDRAGNEQFF. The CDR3 DNA sequence: TGTGCCACCAGTGATCCATCCGACAGAGCAGGCAATGAGCAGTTCTTC.

In its sample, this clone was seen once. The chain employs TRBV28 and TRBJ2-7; possibly TRBD1 for D (6 bases). The V end lost 5 bases, the J end lost 2 bases, and 19 bases lay between the germline ends. This CDR3 has 16 amino acids. Germline V gene data show CDR1 as MDHEN and CDR2 as SYDVKM. Written as DNA, the CDR3 is TGTGCCAGCAGTCCAGGGGTACTCGACAGCACCTACGAGCAGTACTTC. As protein: CASSPGVLDSTYEQYF. Drawing the rest from reference TRBV28 and TRBJ2-7, the complete variable domain is DVKVTQSSRYLVKRTGEKVFLECVQDMDHENMFWYRQDPGLGLRLIYFSYDVKMKEKGDIPEGYSVSREKKERFSLILESASTNQTSMYLCASSPGVLDSTYEQYFGPGTRLTVT.

CDR3: CASSPPVRGNEKLFF. The CDR3 DNA follows: TGTGCCAGCAGCCCCCCGGTCAGGGGAAATGAAAAACTGTTTTTT. The rearrangement links TRBV28 to TRBJ1-4; D might be TRBD1 (6 bases). Trimming left V 6 bases short and J 5 bases short, with 16 bases between. This CDR3 is 15 amino acids long. Looked up from germline, CDR1 is MDHEN and CDR2 is SYDVKM.

V is TRBV19 and J is TRBJ2-7; D perhaps matches TRBD2 (5 bases). Germline CDR1 and CDR2: LNHDA and SQIVND (reference sequence). Deletions cut 4 bases from V and 3 bases from J, with 10 bases between. CDR3 size: 13 residues. This CDR3 reads CASSSWGVYEQYF. The CDR3 bases are TGTGCCAGTAGTAGCTGGGGAGTCTACGAGCAGTACTTC.

The chain links TRBV20-1 to TRBJ2-7; tentative D call: TRBD2 (7 bases). Germline values: CDR1 DFQATT, CDR2 SNEGSKA (reference sequence). V was trimmed by 8 bases and J by 4 bases, leaving 12 bases between them. The CDR3 sequence is 11 residues long. The CDR3 sequence is CSSGRGYEQYF. The CDR3 region has the DNA TGCAGTTCAGGGAGGGGGTACGAGCAGTACTTC.

The chain recombines TRBV7-2 with TRBJ1-6; D not certain. Trimming cost V 2 bases and J 8 bases, with 7 bases left between them. Per the germline V gene, CDR1 is SGHTA and CDR2 is FQGNSA. The CDR3 extends over 13 amino acids. This CDR3 reads CASSLRQDSPLHF. The CDR3 DNA reads as TGTGCCAGCAGCTTAAGGCAGGATTCACCCCTCCACTTT.

This clone was seen a single time. The chain carries TRBV28 and TRBJ1-5; D gene unclear. The length of the CDR3 is 16 residues. CDR1 is MDHEN and CDR2 is SYDVKM in the germline V gene. The V gene lost 3 bases and the J gene lost 0 bases, with 12 bases spanning the gap. The CDR3 sequence: CASSLWRGNSNQPQHF. DNA for the CDR3: TGTGCCAGCAGTTTGTGGCGAGGTAATAGCAATCAGCCCCAGCATTTT.

This chain connects TRBV28 to TRBJ2-7, with 10 bases aligning to TRBD2. The CDR3 covers 14 residues. The V gene end was trimmed by 5 bases and the J gene end by 4 bases; junction bases not matched to a gene: 5. Germline V gives CDR1 MDHEN, CDR2 SYDVKM. CDR3 protein: CASSQAGGPYEQYF. The CDR3, as DNA: TGTGCCAGCAGTCAAGCGGGAGGGCCGTACGAGCAGTACTTC.

J is TRBJ2-2 and V is TRBV6-2 or TRBV6-3, with 11 bases lining up with TRBD2. The CDR3 has 17 amino acids. Germline V gives CDR1 MNHEY, CDR2 SVGEGT. The junction had 8 bases not matched to a gene; V was cut back by 4 bases and J by 4 bases. The CDR3 is CASSWRLLAGVTGELFF. The CDR3 DNA sequence: TGTGCCAGCAGTTGGAGGCTACTAGCGGGGGTCACCGGGGAGCTGTTTTTT.

The chain employs TRBV7-2 and TRBJ2-1, with 10 positions matching TRBD2. Germline lookup yields CDR1 SGHTA and CDR2 FQGNSA. The junction had 4 bases not matched to a gene; V was cut back by 0 bases and J by 2 bases. The CDR3 spans 17 residues. CDR3 DNA sequence: TGTGCCAGCAGCTTAGCGGCCACTAGCGGGGCCTACAATGAGCAGTTCTTC. It codes for CASSLAATSGAYNEQFF.

CDR3 DNA: TGTGCCAGCAGCCCCTTTGAGGGAGGAAACGGGGAGCTGTTTTTT. The encoded protein is CASSPFEGGNGELFF. This chain joins TRBV7-9 and TRBJ2-2; possible D gene TRBD2, 6 bases. Trimming removed 5 bases at V and 7 bases at J, with 17 bases between. This CDR3 has 15 amino acids. Germline V gene lookup returns CDR1 SEHNR and CDR2 FQNEAQ (reference sequence).

The chain has TRBV19 and TRBJ1-5, with D possibly being TRBD1 (6 bases). This CDR3 is built from 15 residues. CDR1 and CDR2 (germline): LNHDA, SQIVND (reference sequence). The germline V and J ends were trimmed by 0 bases and 3 bases, with 9 bases remaining between them. CDR3 residues: CASSIDGQNNQPQHF. The CDR3 DNA follows: TGTGCCAGTAGTATAGATGGACAGAACAATCAGCCCCAGCATTTT.

This chain uses TRBV3-1 (or the pseudogene TRBV3-2) with TRBJ1-2; D gene unclear. CDR1 and CDR2 (germline): LGHDT, YNNKEL (reference sequence). This CDR3 is 13 amino acids long. Trimming stripped 4 bases from V and 2 bases from J, with 8 bases between. The CDR3 DNA is TGTGCCAGCAGCCCCGCGGTGAACTATGGCTACACCTTC. Amino acid sequence: CASSPAVNYGYTF.

This chain links TRBV6-5 with TRBJ2-3, with 10 nucleotides matching TRBD2. The CDR3 sequence is 15 residues long. Germline lookup yields CDR1 MNHEY and CDR2 SVGAGI. J gave up 4 bases and V 0 bases, and 1 base lay outside the gene matches. The CDR3 protein is CASSYSSGRADTQYF. In nucleotides, the CDR3 is TGTGCCAGCAGTTACTCCAGCGGGAGGGCAGATACGCAGTATTTT.

This clone has just one count. The chain has TRBV18 and TRBJ1-1, with TRBD1 matching over 8 bases. In germline, CDR1 is KGHSH, CDR2 LQKENI. J gave up 3 bases and V 0 bases, and 9 bases lay outside the gene matches. The CDR3 covers 17 residues. CDR3 in DNA: TGTGCCAGCTCACCACCTAACAGGGGGAATGGGGACACTGAAGCTTTCTTT. It is translated as CASSPPNRGNGDTEAFF. Full variable domain (outside the CDR3, taken from reference TRBV18 and TRBJ1-1): NAGVMQNPRHLVRRRGQEARLRCSPMKGHSHVYWYRQLPEEGLKFMVYLQKENIIDESGMPKERFSAEFPKEGPSILRIQQVVRGDSAAYFCASSPPNRGNGDTEAFFGQGTRLTVV.

V is TRBV10-3 and J is TRBJ2-1, with 11 positions matching TRBD2. The germline CDR1 and CDR2 sequences are ENHRY and SYGVKD. This CDR3 has 14 residues. The ends lost 6 bases at V and 7 bases at J; junction bases unmatched: 5. The CDR3 bases are TGTGCCATCAGCCCTAGCGGGGGGTCGAATGAGCAGTTCTTC. Amino acid sequence: CAISPSGGSNEQFF.

The J gene is TRBJ2-3, the V gene TRBV5-5, with TRBD1 matching over 9 bases. Trimming took 2 bases from V and 3 from J; bases not matched to a gene: 1. The CDR3 contains 14 residues. From germline, CDR1 is SGHKS and CDR2 YYEKEE (reference sequence). The CDR3 nucleotides read TGTGCCAGCAGCTTAGGGACAGGGACAGATACGCAGTATTTT. This sequence encodes CASSLGTGTDTQYF.

The chain carries TRBV5-1 and TRBJ1-5, with 7 nucleotides matching TRBD1. This CDR3 has 14 residues. Germline V gene data show CDR1 as SGHRS and CDR2 as YFSETQ. Trimming took 1 base from V and 4 from J; bases not matched to a gene: 2. Here the CDR3 reads CASSLSGGNQPQHF. CDR3 DNA: TGCGCCAGCAGCTTGTCAGGGGGGAATCAGCCCCAGCATTTT.

This rearrangement joins TRBV2 to TRBJ1-5, with a weak D call TRBD1 (5 bases). The CDR3 covers 15 residues. CDR1 and CDR2 (germline): SNHLY, FYNNEI. V lost 5 bases to trimming and J lost 1 base, with 12 bases between them. CDR3 coding DNA: TGTGCCAGCAGTTACTCCGGGGGGAGCAATCAGCCCCAGCATTTT. It yields the protein CASSYSGGSNQPQHF.

CDR3 DNA sequence: TGTGCCAGTAGTATTGGAGGGGTTGCCTACGAGCAGTACTTC. This encodes CASSIGGVAYEQYF. The chain combines TRBV19 with TRBJ2-7, with D perhaps TRBD2 (6 bases). The length of the CDR3 is 14 residues. V was shortened by 3 bases and J by 2 bases, with 11 bases between the two germline ends. Germline CDR1 is LNHDA and CDR2 is SQIVND (reference sequence).

The chain couples TRBV15 to TRBJ2-1; 8 nucleotides line up with TRBD2. V shed 9 bases and J 4 bases; nucleotides not matched to a gene: 8. The CDR3 is 14 residues long. The germline CDR1 and CDR2 sequences are LNHNV and YYDKDF (reference sequence). The CDR3 loop is CATAGTRGYNEQFF. The DNA for the CDR3 is TGTGCCACAGCCGGGACTAGAGGATACAATGAGCAGTTCTTC.

Only a few counts were recorded for this clone. V gene TRBV11-2 combines with J gene TRBJ1-1, with 7 nucleotides matching TRBD1. The length of the CDR3 is 14 residues. V gave up 0 bases and J gave up 6 bases; unmatched junction bases: 4. Germline V gene sequence: CDR1 SGHAT, CDR2 FQNNGV. The DNA for the CDR3 is TGTGCCAGCAGCTTAGAAGGGGGCGCGGCTGAAGCTTTCTTT. Protein sequence: CASSLEGGAAEAFF.

The chain is built from TRBV19 and TRBJ2-2; D is perhaps TRBD2 (6 bases). Germline CDR1 reads LNHDA; CDR2 reads SQIVND (reference sequence). The CDR3 runs 15 residues. V lost 7 bases, J lost 3 bases, and 15 bases lay in between. DNA of the CDR3: TGTGCCAGTAATTCGGGGGATTTGGACACCGGGGAGCTGTTTTTT. This gives the protein CASNSGDLDTGELFF.

This chain connects TRBV18 to TRBJ2-7; 9 bases fit TRBD1. V dropped 0 bases and J dropped 5; count of bases not matched to a gene: 8. The CDR3 extends over 16 amino acids. Germline V gene sequence: CDR1 KGHSH, CDR2 LQKENI. DNA for the CDR3: TGTGCCAGCTCACCACCGTCCGGGACAGGGTACCACGAGCAGTACTTC. Its translation is CASSPPSGTGYHEQYF.

The CDR3 protein is CSVEVAGSGTGELFF. DNA for the CDR3: TGCAGCGTTGAGGTGGCAGGGTCGGGCACCGGGGAGCTGTTTTTT. This chain links TRBV29-1 with TRBJ2-2; D is possibly TRBD1 (5 bases). Trimming shortened V by 3 bases and J by 4 bases, and 15 bases separated the two germline ends. The germline V gene has CDR1 SQVTM and CDR2 ANQGSEA. The CDR3 has 15 amino acids.